This T cell receptor (beta chain) was retrieved from a study of breast tumors, draining lymph nodes, adjacent tissues. Study-level points and caveats: The data were judged consistent with most tumor T cells coming from lymph node and expanding in tumor. Compared with lymph nodes, tumors were less diverse; compared with nontumor tissue, more. Compared with basal-like, luminal-like tumors shared significantly more repertoire with nontumor tissue. The lymph node origin of tumor T cells was framed as consistent with a hypothesis, not demonstrated.

Axillary draining lymph nodes of breast cancer patients supplied the node samples. TCRdb called the multiplex PCR reads again in MiXCR, with one record for every CDR3 protein. In the table there are over 200,000 distinct CDR3 sequences, 30% to 35% of which are singletons. Points on this clonotype: Its antigen remains unknown.

Sample: axillary lymph node tissue. The clonotype was recovered from a female donor with breast cancer. Some clones in this sample may be carry-over from other donors' samples.

The CDR3 spells CASSFAGHRGAKNIQYF. The CDR3 region has the DNA TGTGCCAGCAGTTTTGCCGGACACCGGGGAGCCAAAAACATTCAGTACTTC. The chain joins TRBV2 to TRBJ2-4; D possibly uses TRBD1 or TRBD2 (5 bases each). The germline V gene encodes CDR1 SNHLY and CDR2 FYNNEI. This CDR3 has 17 residues. Between the trimmed V and J ends, which lost 5 bases and 0 bases, there was a span of 17 bases.